Following are 15 T cell receptor beta chains from one sample sequenced in a study of CXCR3-negative and CXCR3-positive naive CD8 T cells. The authors prepared UMI-labeled TRB cDNA libraries by 5' RACE. TCRdb reprocessed the 5' RACE reads; each CDR3 protein has one entry and no DNA is given. The sample includes roughly 65,000 distinct CDR3 sequences. Their antigens are not known. Overall study results and limits: A higher hydrophobicity marked the TRB CDR3s of CXCR3-positive naive cells versus CXCR3-negative naive cells.

The sequencing sample was made of naive CXCR3+ CD8+ T cells from blood. Noted subset: CD45RO-CCR7+CD27+CD95- naive CD8+ T cells expressing CXCR3 (TNR3+). These receptors were collected from a human donor in good health. Some clones in this sample may be carry-over from other donors' samples.

The chain employs TRBV9 and TRBJ2-3; TCRdb's D call, TRBD1, is unchecked because there is no DNA. The CDR3 length is 15 residues. The V gene's germline CDR1 is SGDLS and CDR2 YYNGEE. This CDR3 reads CASSGRGTAGDTQYF.

The V call is TRBV16, the J call TRBJ2-1; TCRdb's assignment of TRBD2 cannot be checked, as there is no DNA. There are 20 residues in the CDR3. Germline V gives CDR1 KGHSY, CDR2 FQNENV. The CDR3 loop reads CASSPGLGTSGGYSHNEQFF.

This chain's CDR3 is CASSLQGEYEQYF. This chain connects TRBV7-6 to TRBJ2-7; TCRdb indicates TRBD1, and absent DNA this call remains unverified. Germline CDR1 is SGHVS and CDR2 is FNYEAQ. CDR3 length equals 13 residues.

V and J are TRBV7-6 and TRBJ1-5; TCRdb's D call of TRBD1 is untestable without DNA. CDR1 SGHVS and CDR2 FNYEAQ come from the germline V gene. The CDR3 runs 15 residues. CDR3 protein: CASSFGAGENQPQHF.

J is TRBJ2-1 and V is TRBV29-1; TCRdb selects TRBD2, and the lack of DNA leaves this call unchecked. The CDR3 has 12 residues. CDR1 and CDR2 (germline): SQVTM, ANQGSEA. The CDR3 reads CSVEVEDPEQFF.

This chain joins TRBV18 and TRBJ2-5; TCRdb indicates TRBD1, and absent DNA this call remains unverified. Germline V lookup: CDR1 KGHSH, CDR2 LQKENI. The CDR3 runs 15 residues. Here the CDR3 reads CASSPGTGNLETQYF.

The J gene is TRBJ1-5, the V gene TRBV6-2 or TRBV6-3. CDR3 length: 15 amino acids. Germline values: CDR1 MNHEY, CDR2 SVGEGT. CDR3 protein: CASSYNPPSFQPQHF.

The J gene is TRBJ2-7, the V gene TRBV14; the TCRdb D gene call, TRBD2, has no DNA to confirm it. CDR3 length equals 15 residues. Germline V gene sequence: CDR1 SGHDN, CDR2 FVKESK. CDR3 protein: CASSHPGSSSYEQYF.

The chain links TRBV20-1 to TRBJ2-1; TCRdb indicates TRBD2, and absent DNA this call remains unverified. This CDR3 contains 14 residues. Germline values: CDR1 DFQATT, CDR2 SNEGSKA (reference sequence). CDR3 amino acids: CSASGRGGYNEQFF.

The chain combines TRBV7-9 with TRBJ2-7; there is no DNA to check the TCRdb D call of TRBD1. The V gene's germline CDR1 is SEHNR and CDR2 FQNEAQ (reference sequence). The CDR3 is made up of 15 amino acids. Here the CDR3 reads CASSRGQGLLYEQYF.

The chain links TRBV28 to TRBJ1-2; the D call of TRBD1 rests on TCRdb alone, since no DNA is present to check it. CDR1 and CDR2 (germline): MDHEN, SYDVKM. There are 12 residues in the CDR3. This chain's CDR3 is CASSFRDYGYTF.

The V call is TRBV20-1, the J call TRBJ2-1; TCRdb's assignment of TRBD2 cannot be checked, as there is no DNA. The CDR3 runs to 11 residues. Germline V gene sequence: CDR1 DFQATT, CDR2 SNEGSKA (reference sequence). CDR3 sequence: CSARRSGEQFF.

The V and J genes are TRBV7-3 and TRBJ2-7; TCRdb picks TRBD1, but there is no DNA to check that call. This CDR3 is built from 15 residues. CDR1 and CDR2 (germline): SGHTA, FQGTGA. The CDR3 is CASSFGTGGWGEQYF.

The V call is TRBV29-1, the J call TRBJ2-3; the D call of TRBD1 rests on TCRdb alone, since no DNA is present to check it. Per the germline V gene, CDR1 is SQVTM and CDR2 is ANQGSEA. The CDR3 has 14 amino acids. The CDR3 loop reads CSVERGRSTDTQYF.

This chain links TRBV28 with TRBJ1-1; TCRdb proposes TRBD1, but this gene call is untestable without DNA. Germline CDR1 reads MDHEN; CDR2 reads SYDVKM. The CDR3 totals 15 residues. Here the CDR3 reads CASSLRGAPDTEAFF.